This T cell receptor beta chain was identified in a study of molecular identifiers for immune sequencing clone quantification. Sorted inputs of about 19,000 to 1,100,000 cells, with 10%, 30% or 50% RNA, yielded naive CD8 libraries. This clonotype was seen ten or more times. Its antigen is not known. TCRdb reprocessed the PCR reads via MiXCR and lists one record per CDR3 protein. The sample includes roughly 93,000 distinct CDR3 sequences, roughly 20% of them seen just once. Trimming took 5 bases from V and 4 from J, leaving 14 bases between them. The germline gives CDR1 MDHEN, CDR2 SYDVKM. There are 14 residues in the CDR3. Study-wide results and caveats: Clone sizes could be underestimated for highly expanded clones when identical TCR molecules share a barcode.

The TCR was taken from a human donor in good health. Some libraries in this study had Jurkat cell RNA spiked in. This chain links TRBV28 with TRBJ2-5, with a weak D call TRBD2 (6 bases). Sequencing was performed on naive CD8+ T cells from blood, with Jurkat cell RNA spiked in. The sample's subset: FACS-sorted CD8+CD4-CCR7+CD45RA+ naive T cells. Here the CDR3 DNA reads TGTGCCAGCAGTCCCGCGGGAAGGGGAGAGACCCAGTACTTC. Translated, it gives CASSPAGRGETQYF.